This TCR beta chain stems from a study of T cell repertoires in aging, cancer and after chemotherapy (dated by TCRdb to between 2017 and 2020). Broadly, across the study: The donors fell into six age groups ranging from 30 or younger to 70 or older, and each group had at least three individuals. Control TCR repertoires from healthy donors were recorded across several months to years, and re-sampling revealed clear clonal overlap. The full dataset contained several million TCR reads. Alongside some 100 healthy donors serving as a reference group, the cohort included roughly 220 cancer patients, of whom about 94 had hematological cancers and some 130 had solid cancers. To look at immunoaging and at how T cells reconstitute after chemotherapy, the study profiled TCR beta repertoires in peripheral blood from both healthy donors and cancer patients. Findings and caveats that apply to the study as a whole: Untreated patients with hematological or solid cancers showed significantly lower blood TCR diversity and higher clonality than age-matched healthy donors. In healthy donors, the drop in TCR diversity with age came mainly from a loss of richness, whereas in cancer patients a loss of evenness also played a part. According to the authors, the repertoire data do not allow conclusions to be drawn about immunological memory after chemotherapy. An increase in median generation probability over the chemotherapy interval was observed in both cancer cohorts, suggesting that the repertoire was reconstituted through rebound thymic output.

TCR beta rearrangements were amplified from genomic DNA isolated from peripheral blood, not from sorted cells or RNA. Of note for this clonotype: What antigen it recognizes has not been identified. No much larger clone exists at a distance of one base, and base qualities are not known.

Multiplex touch-down PCR with a mixed TRB-A/B primer pool was used to amplify rearranged TRB sequences covering the V, D and J segments. Two consecutive PCR reactions with Phusion HS II polymerase added Illumina adapters and sample indices to the amplicons. The amplicons were purified from gel with the NucleoSpin Gel and PCR Clean-up kit and then assessed with Qubit and an Agilent 2100 Bioanalyzer. The libraries were sequenced on an Illumina MiSeq with 600-cycle, single-indexed, paired-end runs. The original pipeline was this. TRB sequences were processed with MiXCR versions 2.12 and 3.0.5. Each unique CDR3 nucleotide sequence was counted as one clone, and only productive sequences with at least two reads were retained. The repertoire metrics were Shannon diversity, evenness, clonality (defined as one minus evenness), and alpha-parameterized diversity profiles covering alpha 0 to 5. The IGoR algorithm was used to compute generation probabilities of clones in paired pre- and post-chemotherapy samples. The public reads were reprocessed in TCRdb via fastp at Q25 and MiXCR, keeping in-frame beta chains. When rows share a CDR3 protein, they turn into one entry using the most common DNA and genes. TCRdb, not the original authors, processed these V and J calls. This sample has 5,000 to 6,000 distinct CDR3 sequences in its table, and under 25% of those were observed once. Approximately 3.3% of the sample goes to the ten largest clones.

CDR1 MNHEY and CDR2 SVGAGI were looked up in the germline V gene. V is clipped by 5 bases and J by 3 bases, and the sequence between their germline boundaries is 25 bases long. Inclusive of the bounding cysteine and phenylalanine, the CDR3 is 18 residues long. Of the read, only the CDR3 DNA is kept; its 54 bases are in frame from base 1. This TCR was sampled from a human donor in good health. The donor label of this sample is uncertain. The V and J segments used are TRBV6-5 and TRBJ1-1, and possibly TRBD1, on 6 matching bases. Sequencing used blood. The DNA is as follows: TGTGCCAGCAGTCCCGGGGGGGGGGTAGGGGGGGGGCACACTGAAGCTTTCTTT. This encodes CASSPGGGVGGGHTEAFF.